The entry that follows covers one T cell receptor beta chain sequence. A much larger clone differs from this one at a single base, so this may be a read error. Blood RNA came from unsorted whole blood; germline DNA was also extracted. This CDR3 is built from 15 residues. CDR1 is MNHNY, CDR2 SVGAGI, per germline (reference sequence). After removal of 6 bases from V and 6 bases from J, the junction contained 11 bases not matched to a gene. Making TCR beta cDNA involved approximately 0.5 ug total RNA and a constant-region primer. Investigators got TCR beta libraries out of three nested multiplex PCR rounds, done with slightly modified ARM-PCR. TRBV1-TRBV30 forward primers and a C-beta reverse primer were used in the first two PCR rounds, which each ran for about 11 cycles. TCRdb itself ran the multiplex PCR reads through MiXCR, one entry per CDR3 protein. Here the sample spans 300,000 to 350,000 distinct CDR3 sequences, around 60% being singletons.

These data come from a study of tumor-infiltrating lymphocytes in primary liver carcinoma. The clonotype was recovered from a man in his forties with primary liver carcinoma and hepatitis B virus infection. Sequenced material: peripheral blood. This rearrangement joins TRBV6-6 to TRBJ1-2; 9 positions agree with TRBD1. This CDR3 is CASSPATDRGHGYTF. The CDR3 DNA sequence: TGTGCCAGCAGCCCCGCGACGGACAGGGGACATGGCTACACCTTC.